The rows below give T cell receptor beta chains drawn from one sample of a study of shared clonotypes between healthy human individuals. Clones were read by immunoSEQ multiplex PCR, and TCRdb kept only the in-frame ones, dropping some. The repertoire has some 1.1 million clones, roughly 80% of them found once; the top ten carry 0.85% to 1%. The material sequenced was memory CD4+ T cells from PBMCs. Receptors were obtained from a young man in good health. Some clones in this sample may be carry-over from other donors' samples. CDR3s include the opening cysteine and the closing phenylalanine or tryptophan. A D gene is named only where the DNA matches it firmly. Where a row states a size, it is once, few, many or the class of an expanded clone; other rows omit it.

J gene | V gene | clone size | D gene | CDR3 DNA | CDR3 protein
TRBJ2-1 | TRBV30 | NA | TRBD2 | TGTGCCTGGAGTAAGGAGCGGGAGGGCCGGGTTGAGCAGTTCTTC | CAWSKEREGRVEQFF
TRBJ1-2 | TRBV28 | once | NA | TGTGCCAGCACCCTCCCCCAAAACTATGGCTACACCTTC | CASTLPQNYGYTF
TRBJ2-1 | TRBV15 | NA | NA | TGTGCCACCAGCAGAGAGGCGGAAATCCTCTACAATGAGCAGTTCTTC | CATSREAEILYNEQFF
TRBJ2-7 | TRBV5-4 | NA | NA | TGTGCCAGCAGCTTGGATGGGGGACGGGCCTACGAGCAGTACTTC | CASSLDGGRAYEQYF
TRBJ1-4 | TRBV20-1 | NA | NA | TGCAGTGTTGAGCGGTATGAAAAACTGTTTTTT | CSVERYEKLFF
TRBJ2-1 | TRBV15 | NA | NA | TGTGCCACCAGCACCTCACCTTTCTACAATGAGCAGTTCTTC | CATSTSPFYNEQFF
TRBJ2-1 | TRBV6-6 | NA | TRBD1 | TGTGCCAGCAGTTTTCCGGGACAGGGGAACAATGAGCAGTTCTTC | CASSFPGQGNNEQFF
TRBJ1-4 | TRBV29-1 | few | NA | TGCAGCGCTGTCCCGGGTCCGGGTGAAAAACTGTTTTTT | CSAVPGPGEKLFF
TRBJ2-1 | TRBV9 | many | NA | TGTGCCAGCAGCCCCCAGGGACCGAAGCAGTTCTTC | CASSPQGPKQFF
TRBJ2-7 | TRBV4-1 | NA | TRBD1 | TGCGCCAGCAGGTCGACAGGGGGAGGTGAGCAGTACTTC | CASRSTGGGEQYF
TRBJ2-1 | TRBV5-1 | NA | NA | TGCGCCAGCAGCCAGGGGCACGGGAATGAGCAGTTCTTC | CASSQGHGNEQFF
TRBJ2-3 | TRBV25-1 | NA | NA | TGTGCCAGCAGTGATGCTGGACACGGAAGCGGCGATACGCAGTATTTT | CASSDAGHGSGDTQYF
TRBJ2-7 | TRBV28 | NA | TRBD1 | TGTGCCAGCAGTTTAGGACAGGGCAAAAGCTCCTACGAGCAGTACTTC | CASSLGQGKSSYEQYF
TRBJ1-1 | TRBV15 | NA | NA | TGTGCCACCAGCAGGGGCTCCCAGGCCACTGAAGCTTTCTTT | CATSRGSQATEAFF
TRBJ1-3 | TRBV7-3 | once | TRBD1 | TGTGCCAGCAGCCCACAGGGGGCCTCCGGAAACACCATATATTTT | CASSPQGASGNTIYF
TRBJ2-7 | TRBV2 | few | TRBD1 | TGTGCCAGCAGTGAAGCTGGGACAGGGGCGACCGAGCAGTACTTC | CASSEAGTGATEQYF
TRBJ1-1 | TRBV5-1 | NA | TRBD1 | TGCGCCAGCAGCCTACGACAGGGTAAAGACACTGAAGCTTTCTTT | CASSLRQGKDTEAFF
TRBJ1-2 | TRBV2 | few | NA | TGTGCCAGCAGCCCTATGCGGGGTGGGGGTAACTATGGCTACACCTTC | CASSPMRGGGNYGYTF
TRBJ1-1 | TRBV7-2 | NA | NA | TGTGCCAGCAGCTTTACAGGGAGAACTGAAGCTTTCTTT | CASSFTGRTEAFF
TRBJ2-7 | TRBV5-5 | NA | NA | TGTGCCAGCAGCTTGTTGCGGGACATACAGTACTTC | CASSLLRDIQYF
TRBJ1-5 | TRBV19 | NA | NA | TGTGCCAGTAGTCTTCAGGGAGGAGGTCAGCCCCAGCATTTT | CASSLQGGGQPQHF
TRBJ2-7 | TRBV5-4 | NA | NA | TGTGCCAGCAGCCCTCGTGAGGGCGGCGAGCAGTACTTC | CASSPREGGEQYF
TRBJ2-2 | TRBV19 | few | NA | TGTGCCAGTAGTATACAGGGGAACACCGGGGAGCTGTTTTTT | CASSIQGNTGELFF
TRBJ1-2 | TRBV5-1 | NA | TRBD1 | TGCGCCAGCAGCTTGGTAGGGCAGGGGGACTATGGCTACACCTTC | CASSLVGQGDYGYTF
TRBJ1-2 | TRBV19 | NA | NA | TGTGCCAGTAGTATTGGGACGGTCGGCTACACCTTC | CASSIGTVGYTF
TRBJ2-3 | TRBV11-3 | NA | NA | TGTGCCAGCAGCGTAGGGATCGGCACAGATACGCAGTATTTT | CASSVGIGTDTQYF
TRBJ2-5 | TRBV28 | NA | NA | TGTGCCAGCAGTGGGGACCTACTAAGGATGGAGACCCAGTACTTC | CASSGDLLRMETQYF
TRBJ2-7 | TRBV5-6 | NA | NA | TGTGCCAGCAGCTTGTCCGGCAGCTCCTACGAGCAGTACTTC | CASSLSGSSYEQYF
TRBJ1-2 | TRBV27 | NA | TRBD1 | TGTGCCAGCACCCTTGTTGGGGGACAGGACTATGGCTACACCTTC | CASTLVGGQDYGYTF
TRBJ2-4 | TRBV2 | NA | NA | TGTGCCAGCAATCGAGTTATAGCCAAAAACATTCAGTACTTC | CASNRVIAKNIQYF
TRBJ2-5 | TRBV4-2 | NA | NA | TGTGCCAGCAGCCAAGGATTTCTAGGAGAGACCCAGTACTTC | CASSQGFLGETQYF
TRBJ2-4 | TRBV28 | NA | TRBD1 | TGTGCCAGCAGTGCACAGGGGAACATTCAGTACTTC | CASSAQGNIQYF
TRBJ1-2 | TRBV5-4 | NA | NA | TGTGCCAGCACCCCAGGGAACAGAAACTATGGCTACACCTTC | CASTPGNRNYGYTF
TRBJ2-5 | TRBV5-6 | NA | NA | TGTGCCAGCAGCTTCAGCAGGGGGGTAGAGACCCAGTACTTC | CASSFSRGVETQYF
TRBJ1-1 | TRBV5-1 | NA | TRBD1 | TGCGCCAGCAGCTTGTGGACAGGGGGCTCTGAAGCTTTCTTT | CASSLWTGGSEAFF
TRBJ2-5 | TRBV20-1 | NA | NA | TGCAGTGCCCTCCCAAAAGAGACCCAGTACTTC | CSALPKETQYF
TRBJ2-4 | TRBV4-2 | NA | NA | TGTGCCAGCAGCCAAGATAGGCCTAGCGTGAACATTCAGTACTTC | CASSQDRPSVNIQYF
TRBJ1-4 | TRBV28 | NA | NA | TGTGCCAGCAGTTTCAATGGGGGGCTGGGAGAAAAACTGTTTTTT | CASSFNGGLGEKLFF
TRBJ2-6 | TRBV5-1 | NA | NA | TGCGCCAGCAGCTTGGCCGATGGGGCCAACGTCCTGACTTTC | CASSLADGANVLTF
TRBJ2-1 | TRBV11-3 | many | TRBD2 | TGTGCCAGCAGCTTTCGGGGGGGCTCCTACAATGAGCAGTTCTTC | CASSFRGGSYNEQFF
TRBJ1-1 | TRBV6-1 | NA | TRBD1 | TGTGCCAGCAGTGAAATCGGTTTGACAGGGCACACTGAAGCTTTCTTT | CASSEIGLTGHTEAFF
TRBJ2-5 | TRBV6-6 | NA | NA | TGTGCCAGCAGTGGATACGAGACCCAGTACTTC | CASSGYETQYF
TRBJ2-5 | TRBV9 | NA | NA | TGTGCCAGCAGCGTATCGTCGACTTTCCAAGAGACCCAGTACTTC | CASSVSSTFQETQYF
TRBJ2-1 | TRBV19 | NA | TRBD1 | TGTGCCAGTAGTATATCACAGGGGAACCTCAATGAGCAGTTCTTC | CASSISQGNLNEQFF
TRBJ2-7 | TRBV5-1 | NA | TRBD1 | TGCGCCAGCAGCTTGGAGGGGGCAGACTACGAGCAGTACTTC | CASSLEGADYEQYF
TRBJ2-7 | TRBV4-1 | once | TRBD2 | TGCGCCAGCAGCCAAGCCGGGAGGGCCGGGGACGAGCAGTACTTC | CASSQAGRAGDEQYF
TRBJ1-2 | TRBV9 | few | NA | TGTGCCAGCAGCCCAGGCAGGGAGGCCTATGGCTACACCTTC | CASSPGREAYGYTF
TRBJ1-6 | TRBV18 | NA | NA | TGTGCCAGCTCACTCGGGACGGACTCCTATAATTCACCCCTCCACTTT | CASSLGTDSYNSPLHF
TRBJ2-5 | TRBV7-7 | NA | NA | TGTGCCAGCAGCCCACTCCCGTCAGAGACCCAGTACTTC | CASSPLPSETQYF
TRBJ2-1 | TRBV7-3 | once | TRBD2 | TGTGCCAGCAGCTTAACGCGGTCTAGCGGGAGTGGAAATGAGCAGTTCTTC | CASSLTRSSGSGNEQFF
TRBJ2-7 | TRBV7-3 | NA | TRBD1 | TGTGCCAGCAGCCTTTTAGGGACAGGGGAGGAGCAGTACTTC | CASSLLGTGEEQYF